This T cell receptor beta chain was profiled in a study of blood T cell repertoires in COVID-19. The CDR3 loop spans 14 amino acids. Germline V gene lookup returns CDR1 ENHRY and CDR2 SYGVKD. Trimming shortened V by 7 bases and J by 7 bases, and 14 bases separated the two germline ends. Original analysis: Reference gene primer amplification in the assay estimated nucleated cell counts. Assay used: immunoSEQ multiplex PCR; TCRdb lists only in-frame clones, some missing. V, J and clone size are those of that table, while D and trimming were read from the DNA. Of some 200,000 clones in the sample, about 90% are singletons; the top ten hold 0.7% to 0.85%.

The sample was peripheral blood. The gene calls are TRBV10-3 and TRBJ1-6; the D gene is possibly TRBD1 (6 bases). This receptor was obtained from a woman in her seventies with acute or convalescent COVID-19. Here the CDR3 reads CAIKGQGMNSPLHF. As DNA, the CDR3 is TGTGCCATCAAGGGGCAGGGGATGAATTCACCCCTCCACTTT.